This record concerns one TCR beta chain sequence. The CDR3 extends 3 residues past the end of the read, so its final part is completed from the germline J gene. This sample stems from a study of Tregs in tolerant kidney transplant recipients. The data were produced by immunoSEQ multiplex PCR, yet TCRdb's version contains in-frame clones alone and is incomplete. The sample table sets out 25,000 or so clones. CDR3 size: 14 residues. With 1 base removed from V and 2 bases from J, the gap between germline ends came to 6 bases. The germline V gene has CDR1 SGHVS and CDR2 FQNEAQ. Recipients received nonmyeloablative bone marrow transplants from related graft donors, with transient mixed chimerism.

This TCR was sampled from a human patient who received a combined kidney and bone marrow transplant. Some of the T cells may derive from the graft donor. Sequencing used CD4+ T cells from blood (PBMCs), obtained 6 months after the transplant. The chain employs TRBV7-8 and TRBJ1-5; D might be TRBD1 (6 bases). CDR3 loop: CASSLGTGNQPQHF. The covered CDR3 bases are TGTGCCAGCAGCTTAGGGACAGGCAATCAGCCC.